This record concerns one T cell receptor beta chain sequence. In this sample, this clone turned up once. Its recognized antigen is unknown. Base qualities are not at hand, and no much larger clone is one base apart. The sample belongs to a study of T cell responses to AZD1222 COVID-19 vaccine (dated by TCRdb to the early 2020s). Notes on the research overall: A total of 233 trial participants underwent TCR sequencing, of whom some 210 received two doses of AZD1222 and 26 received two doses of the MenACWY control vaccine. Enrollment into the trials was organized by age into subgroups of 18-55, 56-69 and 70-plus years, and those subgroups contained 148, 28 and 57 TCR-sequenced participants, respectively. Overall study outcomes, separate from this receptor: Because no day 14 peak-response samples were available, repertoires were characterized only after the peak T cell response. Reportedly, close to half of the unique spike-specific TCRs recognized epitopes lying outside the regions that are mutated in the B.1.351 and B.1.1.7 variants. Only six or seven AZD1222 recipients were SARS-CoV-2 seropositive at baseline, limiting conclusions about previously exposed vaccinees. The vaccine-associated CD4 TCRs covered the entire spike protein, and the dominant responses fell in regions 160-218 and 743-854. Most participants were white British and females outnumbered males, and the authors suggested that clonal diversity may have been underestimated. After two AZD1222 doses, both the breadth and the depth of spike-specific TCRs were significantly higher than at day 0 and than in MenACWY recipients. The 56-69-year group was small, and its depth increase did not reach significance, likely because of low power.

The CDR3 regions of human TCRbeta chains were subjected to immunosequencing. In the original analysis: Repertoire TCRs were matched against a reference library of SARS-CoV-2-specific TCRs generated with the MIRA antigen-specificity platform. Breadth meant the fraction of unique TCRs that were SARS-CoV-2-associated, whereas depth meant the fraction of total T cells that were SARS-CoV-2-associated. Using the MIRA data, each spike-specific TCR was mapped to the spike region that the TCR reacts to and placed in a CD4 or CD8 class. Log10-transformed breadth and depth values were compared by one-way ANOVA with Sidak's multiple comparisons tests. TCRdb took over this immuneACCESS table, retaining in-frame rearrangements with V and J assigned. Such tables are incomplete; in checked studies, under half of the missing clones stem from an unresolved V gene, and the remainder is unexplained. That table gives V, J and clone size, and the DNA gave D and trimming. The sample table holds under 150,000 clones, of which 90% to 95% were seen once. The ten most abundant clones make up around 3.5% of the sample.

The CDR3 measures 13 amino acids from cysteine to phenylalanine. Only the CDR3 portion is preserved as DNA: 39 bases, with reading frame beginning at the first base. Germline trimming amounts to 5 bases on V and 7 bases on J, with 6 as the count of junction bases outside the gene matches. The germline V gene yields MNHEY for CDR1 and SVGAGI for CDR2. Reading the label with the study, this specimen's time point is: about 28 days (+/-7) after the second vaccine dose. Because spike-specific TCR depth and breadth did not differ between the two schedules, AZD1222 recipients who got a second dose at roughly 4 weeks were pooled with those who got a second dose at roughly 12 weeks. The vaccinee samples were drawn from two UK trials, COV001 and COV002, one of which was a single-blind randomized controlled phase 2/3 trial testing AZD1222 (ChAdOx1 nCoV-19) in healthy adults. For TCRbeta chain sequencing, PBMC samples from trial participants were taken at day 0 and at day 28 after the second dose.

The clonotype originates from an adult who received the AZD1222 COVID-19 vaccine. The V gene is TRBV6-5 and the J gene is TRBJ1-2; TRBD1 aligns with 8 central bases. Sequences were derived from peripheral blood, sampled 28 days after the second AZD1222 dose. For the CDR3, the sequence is CASSQDRVSGYTF. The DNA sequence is TGTGCCAGCAGTCAGGACAGGGTCTCTGGCTACACCTTC.